What follows describes a single T cell receptor beta chain. The antigen it binds to is not known. The input lacks base qualities; no much larger clone sits a single base away. This sample is drawn from a study of response to subunit inactivated influenza vaccine (dated by TCRdb to the late 2010s). For the wider study: To follow how T cells responded to a trivalent subunit inactivated influenza vaccine, the researchers relied on deep quantitative profiling of the T cell receptor repertoire.

Summary of the overall study and its limitations: The authors proposed that each seasonal influenza vaccination may bring in only a limited number of new T cells.

The library was produced with RT-PCR. These reads were obtained on an Illumina HiSeq 2500. TCRdb cleaned the public reads at Q25 with fastp, built clones with MiXCR and kept in-frame beta chains. Rows with a matching CDR3 protein are joined into one entry that keeps the most common DNA and genes. Across this sample there are about 800,000 distinct CDR3 sequences, with about 20% seen only once. 10% to 13% of the sample is in the top ten clones. Specimen: PBMCs from blood, collected around 5 days after vaccination. The clonotype comes from a man between 45 and 60 years old who received an inactivated influenza vaccine. Donor details come from another sample of the same person, matched by shared clones.

The CDR3 amino acid sequence is: CAISSGGGAVYNEQFF. Read as DNA, the sequence is TGTGCCATCAGCTCAGGTGGGGGGGCCGTCTACAATGAGCAGTTCTTC. The chain was built from TRBV10-3 and TRBJ2-1; a tentative D match to TRBD2 spans 7 bases. The junction shows trimming of 6 bases on V and 3 bases on J, plus 18 bases between the germline ends. As encoded in the germline V gene, CDR1 is ENHRY while CDR2 is SYGVKD. Measured from the cysteine to the phenylalanine, the CDR3 is 16 residues long. Here the CDR3 DNA is all that survives: 48 bases in frame from base 1.